Listed below are T cell receptor beta chains from one sample, sequenced in a study of T cell responses to AZD1222 COVID-19 vaccine. This table comes from immunoSEQ multiplex PCR, and its TCRdb copy is limited to in-frame clones, with some not included. The sample lists around 85,000 clones, approximately 87% seen once, with 1.3% to 1.5% in the top ten. The source was peripheral blood, collected 28 days after the second AZD1222 dose. Receptors originate from an adult who received the AZD1222 COVID-19 vaccine. CDR3s include the opening cysteine and the closing phenylalanine or tryptophan. A D gene is named only where the DNA matches it firmly. A row's size may be missing; if present it is once, few, many or a size class.

D gene,V gene,clone size,CDR3 length,J gene,CDR3 DNA,CDR3 protein
NA,TRBV3-1/TRBV3-2,NA,15,TRBJ1-5,TGTGCCAGCAGCCAAGGCGGGCAGGACAATCAGCCCCAGCATTTT,CASSQGGQDNQPQHF
NA,TRBV19,NA,13,TRBJ1-6,TGTGCCAGTAAGCAAGACCGCCAGGGACCCCTCCACTTT,CASKQDRQGPLHF
NA,TRBV7-9,NA,14,TRBJ2-7,TGTGCCAGCAGCTTAAATCTACCCCCCTACGAGCAGTACTTC,CASSLNLPPYEQYF
TRBD1,TRBV5-5,NA,15,TRBJ1-1,TGTGCCAGCAGCCCTCGGACAGGGCCGAACACTGAAGCTTTCTTT,CASSPRTGPNTEAFF
NA,TRBV24-1,NA,16,TRBJ1-1,TGTGCCACCAGTGATTCCAGCGGGAGGGGAGATCCTGAAGCTTTCTTT,CATSDSSGRGDPEAFF
TRBD1,TRBV7-3,once,15,TRBJ1-1,TGTGCCAGCAGCTCAAGACAGGGGGCGTTCGCTGAAGCTTTCTTT,CASSSRQGAFAEAFF
NA,TRBV9,NA,16,TRBJ1-6,TGTGCCAGCAGCCTAACCCCGGGACAAGCTAATTCACCCCTCCACTTT,CASSLTPGQANSPLHF
TRBD2,TRBV9,NA,16,TRBJ2-1,TGTGCCAGCAGCAGGGGACTAGCGGATCGCTACAATGAGCAGTTCTTC,CASSRGLADRYNEQFF
NA,TRBV21-1,NA,17,TRBJ2-5,TGTGCCAGCAGCGGGGGGTGTGGGAGCGGGGACCAAGAGACCCAGTACTTC,CASSGGCGSGDQETQYF
TRBD1,TRBV7-3,few,16,TRBJ1-1,TGTGCCAGCAGCTTACTGGGGACAGGGATGGGGACTGAAGCTTTCTTT,CASSLLGTGMGTEAFF
NA,TRBV5-4,NA,14,TRBJ1-4,TGTGCCAGCAGCTTGGGGGGGGCGGGTGAAAAACTGTTTTTT,CASSLGGAGEKLFF
NA,TRBV28,NA,13,TRBJ1-1,TGTGCCAGCAGGGACACAGGATACACTGAAGCTTTCTTT,CASRDTGYTEAFF
NA,TRBV7-2,once,14,TRBJ1-2,TGTGCCAGCAGCTTAGATACAGGGAACTATGGCTACACCTTC,CASSLDTGNYGYTF
TRBD1,TRBV10-3,once,12,TRBJ2-7,TGTGCCATCAGCGGGACAGCCTACGAGCAGTACTTC,CAISGTAYEQYF
NA,TRBV30,NA,11,TRBJ2-7,TGTGCCTGGGGGCGAGGGGGAGAGCAGTACTTC,CAWGRGGEQYF
NA,TRBV4-3,NA,15,TRBJ1-2,TGCGCCAGCAGCCAAGATCCCGGGACCAACTATGGCTACACCTTC,CASSQDPGTNYGYTF
NA,TRBV7-2,NA,16,TRBJ2-1,TGTGCCAGCAGCCCCCGGACAAAACTCTCCTACAATGAGCAGTTCTTC,CASSPRTKLSYNEQFF
NA,TRBV7-2,NA,14,TRBJ2-7,TGTGCCAGCAGCTATCAGGGGCTCTCCTACGAGCAGTACTTC,CASSYQGLSYEQYF
TRBD1,TRBV7-2,few,17,TRBJ1-5,TGTGCCAGCAGCTTAGTGTCGGGACAGGACATTAGTCAGCCCCAGCATTTT,CASSLVSGQDISQPQHF
NA,TRBV28,NA,15,TRBJ2-7,TGTGCCAGCAGTTTAGGAAGGCATCCGAGGGGCGAGCAGTACTTC,CASSLGRHPRGEQYF
NA,TRBV7-4,NA,15,TRBJ2-7,TGTGCCAGCAGCTTAGGGTCGGGACTCTACTACGAGCAGTACTTC,CASSLGSGLYYEQYF
TRBD2,TRBV5-5,once,18,TRBJ2-5,TGTGCCAGCAGCTTGGGACTAGCGGGGACGATGAACCAAGAGACCCAGTACTTC,CASSLGLAGTMNQETQYF
TRBD1,TRBV5-1,NA,13,TRBJ2-1,TGCGCCAGCAGCTTGGCGGGGACAGGCCAGCAGTTCTTC,CASSLAGTGQQFF
NA,TRBV19,NA,14,TRBJ2-7,TGTGCCAGTAGTAGCACCGGGAGTTCCTACGAGCAGTACTTC,CASSSTGSSYEQYF
NA,TRBV5-4,NA,16,TRBJ2-4,TGTGCCAGCAGCTTGGAGGGGGGCACGACCAAAAACATTCAGTACTTC,CASSLEGGTTKNIQYF
TRBD2,TRBV4-1,NA,20,TRBJ2-2,TGCGCCAGCAGCCAGCTCGGGGGCCTGGCTAGCGGGGGGAGCGCCGGGGAGCTGTTTTTT,CASSQLGGLASGGSAGELFF
NA,TRBV2,NA,15,TRBJ2-6,TGTGCCAGCAAGAGTAGCGGCGGAGGGGCCAACGTCCTGACTTTC,CASKSSGGGANVLTF
NA,TRBV24-1,NA,18,TRBJ2-6,TGTGCCACCAGTGATGGGGTCCGGGGATTTTCTGGGGCCAACGTCCTGACTTTC,CATSDGVRGFSGANVLTF
NA,TRBV12-3/TRBV12-4,NA,13,TRBJ2-7,TGTGCCAGCAGTCAACAACAGGCTTCCGAGCAGTACTTC,CASSQQQASEQYF
NA,TRBV2,NA,13,TRBJ2-5,TGTGCCAGCAGGGTTAAGTCCCAAGAGACCCAGTACTTC,CASRVKSQETQYF
NA,TRBV5-6,NA,14,TRBJ1-1,TGTGCCAGCAGCTTGGGGCCCATGGTAACTGAAGCTTTCTTT,CASSLGPMVTEAFF
NA,TRBV11-3,NA,15,TRBJ2-2,TGTGCCAGCAGCTCCCGGACGGGGGCGAACGGGGAGCTGTTTTTT,CASSSRTGANGELFF
TRBD1,TRBV7-2,NA,14,TRBJ2-7,TGTGCCAGCAGCTTAGAGACAGGGGGGTCCGAGCAGTACTTC,CASSLETGGSEQYF
NA,TRBV28,NA,15,TRBJ1-4,TGTGCCAGCAACCCCGCCCCAGGAACTAATGAAAAACTGTTTTTT,CASNPAPGTNEKLFF
NA,TRBV24-1,NA,14,TRBJ1-2,TGTGCCACCAGTGATATAGGACACCGAGATGGCTACACCTTC,CATSDIGHRDGYTF
TRBD1,TRBV9,NA,16,TRBJ2-7,TGTGCCAGCAGCGGTGTAGGGGTGGGACAGTCCTACGAGCAGTACTTC,CASSGVGVGQSYEQYF
TRBD1,TRBV5-1,NA,14,TRBJ2-7,TGCGCCAGCAGCTTAGGGGACAGGGTCAACGAGCAGTACTTC,CASSLGDRVNEQYF
NA,TRBV27,NA,11,TRBJ2-2,TGTGCCAGCAGTAACACCGGGGAGCTGTTTTTT,CASSNTGELFF
TRBD1,TRBV7-6,NA,14,TRBJ1-1,TGTGCCAGCAGCTTAGGGGCGACAGGGGCTGAAGCTTTCTTT,CASSLGATGAEAFF